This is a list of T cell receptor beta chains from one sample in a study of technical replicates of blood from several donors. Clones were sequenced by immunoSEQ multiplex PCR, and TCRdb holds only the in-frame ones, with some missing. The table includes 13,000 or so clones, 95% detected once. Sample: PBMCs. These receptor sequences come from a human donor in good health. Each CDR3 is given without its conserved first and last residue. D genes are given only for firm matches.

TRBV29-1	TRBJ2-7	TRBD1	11	SVQDRAPYEQY
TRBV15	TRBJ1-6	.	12	ATSRQGYNSPLH
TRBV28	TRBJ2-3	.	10	ATVTPADTQY
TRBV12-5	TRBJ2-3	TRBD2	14	ASGLGTSGRSDTQY
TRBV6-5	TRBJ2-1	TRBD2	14	ASSYSGLADHNEQF
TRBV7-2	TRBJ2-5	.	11	ASSSNGGETQY
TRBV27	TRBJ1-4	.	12	ATSRGNPIEKLF
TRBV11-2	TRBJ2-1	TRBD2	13	ASSYTSGGRNEQF
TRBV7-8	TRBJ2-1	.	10	ASSFLYNEQF
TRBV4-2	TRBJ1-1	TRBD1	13	ASSQDGQANTEAF
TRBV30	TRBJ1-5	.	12	AWSVIGSDQPQH
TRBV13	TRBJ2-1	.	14	ASSPPTGPSYNEQF
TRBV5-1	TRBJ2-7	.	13	ASSLAGGTSYEQY
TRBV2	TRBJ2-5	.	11	ASTPWPQETQY
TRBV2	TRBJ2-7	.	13	ASSETPNPSYEQY
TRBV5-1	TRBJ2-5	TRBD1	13	ASSWTGTGLETQY
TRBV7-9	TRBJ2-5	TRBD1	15	ASSLLRLRGLQETQY
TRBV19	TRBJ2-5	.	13	ASSFNHQGRETQY
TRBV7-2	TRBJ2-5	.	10	ASRRDQETQY
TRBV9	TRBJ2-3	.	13	ASSVGTSSTDTQY
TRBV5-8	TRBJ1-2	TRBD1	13	ASSDSPDRGYGYT
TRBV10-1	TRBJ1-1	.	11	ASSSLTNTEAF
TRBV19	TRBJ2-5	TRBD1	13	ASRLRDRGFETQY
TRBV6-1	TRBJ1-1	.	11	ASSDPGNTEAF
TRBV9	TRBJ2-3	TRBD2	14	ASSERLAGAVDTQY
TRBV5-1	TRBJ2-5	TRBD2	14	ASSSGEAGGQETQY
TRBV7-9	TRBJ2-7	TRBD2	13	ASSSIAGDMYEQY
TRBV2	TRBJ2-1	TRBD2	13	ASSVARLAGSQQF
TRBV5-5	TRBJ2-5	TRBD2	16	ASSSGLAGPVFGETQY
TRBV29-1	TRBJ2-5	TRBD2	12	SVELAVTRETQY
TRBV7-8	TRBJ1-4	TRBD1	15	ASSSLGLDRGPEKLF
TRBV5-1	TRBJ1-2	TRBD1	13	ASSFQDRSNYGYT
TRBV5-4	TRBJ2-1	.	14	ASSPVPQGVLNEQF
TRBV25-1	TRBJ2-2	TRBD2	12	ASRRLADTGELF
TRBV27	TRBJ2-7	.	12	ASSLNGDSYEQY
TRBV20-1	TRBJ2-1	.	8	SATRREQF
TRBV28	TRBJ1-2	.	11	GTQSSTNYGYT
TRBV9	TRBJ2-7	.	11	ASSIQVEGEQY
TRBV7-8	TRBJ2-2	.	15	ASSLAYNGAGTGELF
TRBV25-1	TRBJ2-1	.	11	ASRRTEDNEQF
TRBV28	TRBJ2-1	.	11	ASTLGARNEQF
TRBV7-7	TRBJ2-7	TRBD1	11	ASSSATGTEQY
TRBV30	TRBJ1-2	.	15	AWSGAPTPQGAGGYT
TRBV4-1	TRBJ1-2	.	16	ASSQSEIRGGANYGYT
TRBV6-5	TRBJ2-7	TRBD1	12	ASSYRDRRYEQY
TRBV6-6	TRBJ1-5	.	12	ASRTTGMNQPQH
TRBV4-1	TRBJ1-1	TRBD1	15	ASSHPTGGRRETEAF
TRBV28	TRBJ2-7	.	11	ATDRSSSYEQY
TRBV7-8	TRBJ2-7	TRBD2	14	ASSPSLSGGIYEQY
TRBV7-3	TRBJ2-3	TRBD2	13	ASSLGGSGTDTQY
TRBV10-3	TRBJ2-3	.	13	AISGGQQRTDTQY
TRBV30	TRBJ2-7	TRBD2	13	AWGSTSAFSYEQY
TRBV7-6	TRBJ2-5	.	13	ASSLAWTEQETQY
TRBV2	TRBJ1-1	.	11	ASSVSQNTEAF
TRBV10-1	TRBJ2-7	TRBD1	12	ASSAPGQAYEQY
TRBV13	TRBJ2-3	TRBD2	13	ASSPLTSLTDTQY
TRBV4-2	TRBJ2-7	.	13	ASSQDKTGSYEQY
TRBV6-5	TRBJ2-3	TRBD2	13	ASSSTSGMSDTQY
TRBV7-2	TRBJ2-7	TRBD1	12	ASSLDRERYEQY
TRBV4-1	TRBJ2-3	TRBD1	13	ASSQQDRSTDTQY